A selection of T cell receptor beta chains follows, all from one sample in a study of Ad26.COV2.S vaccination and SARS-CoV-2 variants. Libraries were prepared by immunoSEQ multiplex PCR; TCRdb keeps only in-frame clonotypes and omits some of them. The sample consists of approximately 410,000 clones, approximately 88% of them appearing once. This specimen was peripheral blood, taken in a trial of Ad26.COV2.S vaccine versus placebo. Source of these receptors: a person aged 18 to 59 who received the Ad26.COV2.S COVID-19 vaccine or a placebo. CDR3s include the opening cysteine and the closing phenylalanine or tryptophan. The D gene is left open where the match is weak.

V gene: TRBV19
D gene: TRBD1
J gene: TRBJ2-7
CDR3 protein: CASSAGTGVVEQYF
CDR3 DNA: TGTGCCAGTAGTGCCGGGACAGGGGTAGTAGAGCAGTACTTC

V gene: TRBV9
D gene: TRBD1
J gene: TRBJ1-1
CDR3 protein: CASSVEPDRGRVFF
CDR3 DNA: TGTGCCAGCAGCGTAGAGCCGGACAGGGGGCGAGTATTCTTT

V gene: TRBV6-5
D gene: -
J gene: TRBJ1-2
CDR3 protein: CASSEVWGGDGYTF
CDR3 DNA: TGTGCCAGCAGCGAGGTGTGGGGGGGCGATGGCTACACCTTC

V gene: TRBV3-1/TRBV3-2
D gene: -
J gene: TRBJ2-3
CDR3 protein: CASSQEPGTCDTQYF
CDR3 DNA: TGTGCCAGCAGCCAAGAACCCGGGACTTGCGATACGCAGTATTTT

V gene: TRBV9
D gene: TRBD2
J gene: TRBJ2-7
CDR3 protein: CASSLGTSGYEQYF
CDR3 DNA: TGTGCCAGCAGCCTCGGGACTAGCGGCTACGAGCAGTACTTC

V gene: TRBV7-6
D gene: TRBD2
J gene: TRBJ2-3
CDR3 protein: CASSLALAGIDTQYF
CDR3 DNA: TGTGCCAGCAGCTTAGCGCTAGCGGGTATAGATACGCAGTATTTT

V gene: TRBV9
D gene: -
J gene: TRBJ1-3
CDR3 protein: CASSVSGAGNTIYF
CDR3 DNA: TGTGCCAGCAGCGTATCAGGGGCTGGAAACACCATATATTTT

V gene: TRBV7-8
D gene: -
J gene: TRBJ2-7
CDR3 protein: CASSSTPGVGSYEQYF
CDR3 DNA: TGTGCCAGCAGCTCAACCCCAGGGGTTGGCTCCTACGAGCAGTACTTC

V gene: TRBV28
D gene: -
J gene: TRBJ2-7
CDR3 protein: CASRGPPREQYF
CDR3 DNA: TGTGCCAGCAGGGGCCCCCCCCGCGAGCAGTACTTC

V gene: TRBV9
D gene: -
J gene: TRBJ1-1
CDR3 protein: CASSVTGEGNTEAFF
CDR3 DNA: TGTGCCAGCAGCGTAACCGGGGAAGGGAACACTGAAGCTTTCTTT